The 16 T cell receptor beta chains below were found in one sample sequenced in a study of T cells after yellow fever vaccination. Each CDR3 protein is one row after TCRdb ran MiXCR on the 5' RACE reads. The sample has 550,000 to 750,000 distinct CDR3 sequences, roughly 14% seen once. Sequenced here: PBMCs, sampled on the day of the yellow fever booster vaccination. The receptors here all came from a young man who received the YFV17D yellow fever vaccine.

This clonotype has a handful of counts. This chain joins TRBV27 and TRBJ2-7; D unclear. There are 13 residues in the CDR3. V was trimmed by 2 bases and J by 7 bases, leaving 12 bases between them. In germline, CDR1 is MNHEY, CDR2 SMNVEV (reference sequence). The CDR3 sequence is CASSLARTSEQYF. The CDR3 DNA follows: TGTGCCAGCAGTTTAGCACGGACCTCGGAGCAGTACTTC.

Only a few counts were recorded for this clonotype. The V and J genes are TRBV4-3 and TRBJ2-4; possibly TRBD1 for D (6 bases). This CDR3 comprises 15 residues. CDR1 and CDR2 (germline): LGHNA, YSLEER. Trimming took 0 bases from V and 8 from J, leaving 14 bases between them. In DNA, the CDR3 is TGCGCCAGCAGCCAAGACCCACAGGGTTGGGACATTCAGTACTTC. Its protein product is CASSQDPQGWDIQYF.

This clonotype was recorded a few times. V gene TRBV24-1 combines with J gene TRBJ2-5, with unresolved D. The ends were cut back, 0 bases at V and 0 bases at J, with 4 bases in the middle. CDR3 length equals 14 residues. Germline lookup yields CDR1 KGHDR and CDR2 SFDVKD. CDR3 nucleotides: TGTGCCACCAGTGATTTGGCAGACCAAGAGACCCAGTACTTC. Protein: CATSDLADQETQYF.

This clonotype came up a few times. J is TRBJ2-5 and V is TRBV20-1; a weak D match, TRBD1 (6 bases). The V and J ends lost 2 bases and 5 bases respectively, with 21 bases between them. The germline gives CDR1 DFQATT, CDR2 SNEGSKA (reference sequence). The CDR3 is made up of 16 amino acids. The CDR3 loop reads CSARSPSSGARETQYF. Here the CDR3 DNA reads TGCAGTGCTAGATCTCCCTCCTCAGGGGCGCGGGAGACCCAGTACTTC.

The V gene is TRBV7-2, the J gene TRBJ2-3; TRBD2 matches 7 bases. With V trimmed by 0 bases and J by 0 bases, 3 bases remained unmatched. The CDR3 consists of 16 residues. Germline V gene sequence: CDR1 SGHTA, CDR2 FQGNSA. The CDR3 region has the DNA TGTGCCAGCAGCTTAGCGGCTAGCGGTAGCACAGATACGCAGTATTTT. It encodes CASSLAASGSTDTQYF. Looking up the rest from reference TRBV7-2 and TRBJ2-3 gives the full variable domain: GAGVSQSPSNKVTEKGKDVELRCDPISGHTALYWYRQSLGQGLEFLIYFQGNSAPDKSGLPSDRFSAERTGGSVSTLTIQRTQQEDSAVYLCASSLAASGSTDTQYFGPGTRLTVL.

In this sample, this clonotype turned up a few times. The CDR3 reads CASSDRAQETQYF. The CDR3 DNA is TGTGCCAGCAGTGACCGGGCCCAAGAGACCCAGTACTTC. This chain joins TRBV6-6 and TRBJ2-5; D call uncertain. The CDR3 contains 13 residues. Trimming pared 5 bases from V and 1 base from J, leaving 8 bases between. Germline V lookup: CDR1 MNHNY, CDR2 SVGAGI (reference sequence).

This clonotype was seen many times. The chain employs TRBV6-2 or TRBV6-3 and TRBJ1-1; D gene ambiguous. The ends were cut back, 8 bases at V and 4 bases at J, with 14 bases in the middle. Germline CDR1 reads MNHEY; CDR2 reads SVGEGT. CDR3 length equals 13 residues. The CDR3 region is CASGDGRGTEAFF. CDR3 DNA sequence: TGTGCCAGCGGGGATGGACGGGGCACTGAAGCTTTCTTT.

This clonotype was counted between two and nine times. CDR3 in DNA: TGTGCCACCAGCAGAAATGGACAAGAGACCCAGTACTTC. Encoded protein: CATSRNGQETQYF. The chain couples TRBV15 to TRBJ2-5; D unclear. V lost 2 bases to trimming and J lost 2 bases, with 6 bases between them. In germline, CDR1 is LNHNV, CDR2 YYDKDF (reference sequence). CDR3 length: 13 residues.

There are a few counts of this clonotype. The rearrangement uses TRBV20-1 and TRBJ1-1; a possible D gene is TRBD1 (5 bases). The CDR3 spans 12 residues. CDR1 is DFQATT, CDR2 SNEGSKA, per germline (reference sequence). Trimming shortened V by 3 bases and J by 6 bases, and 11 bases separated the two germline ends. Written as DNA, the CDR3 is TGCAGTGCTAGCGGAGGGGTTGCTGAAGCTTTCTTT. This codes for CSASGGVAEAFF.

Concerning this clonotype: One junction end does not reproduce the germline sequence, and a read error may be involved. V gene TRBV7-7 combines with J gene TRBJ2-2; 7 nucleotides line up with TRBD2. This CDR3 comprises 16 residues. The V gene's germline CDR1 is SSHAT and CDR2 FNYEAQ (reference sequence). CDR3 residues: CASSLVGGGTNGELFF. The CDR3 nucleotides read TGTGCTAGCAGCTTAGTCGGCGGGGGTACCAACGGGGAGCTGTTTTTT.

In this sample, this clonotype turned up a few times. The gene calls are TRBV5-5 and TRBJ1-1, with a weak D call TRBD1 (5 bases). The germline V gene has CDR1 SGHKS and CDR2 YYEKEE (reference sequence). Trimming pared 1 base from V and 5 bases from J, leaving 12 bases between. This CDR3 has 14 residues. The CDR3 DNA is TGTGCCAGCAGCTTGATGGGGGAATTAACTGAAGCTTTCTTT. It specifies CASSLMGELTEAFF. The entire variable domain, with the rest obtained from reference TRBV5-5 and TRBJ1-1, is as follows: DAGVTQSPTHLIKTRGQQVTLRCSPISGHKSVSWYQQVLGQGPQFIFQYYEKEERGRGNFPDRFSARQFPNYSSELNVNALLLGDSALYLCASSLMGELTEAFFGQGTRLTVV.

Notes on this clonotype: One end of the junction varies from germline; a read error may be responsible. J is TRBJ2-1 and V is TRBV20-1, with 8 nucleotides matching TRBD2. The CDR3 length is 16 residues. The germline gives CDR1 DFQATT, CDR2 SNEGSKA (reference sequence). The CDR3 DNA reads TGCTGTGCTAGAGATCGAAGCGGGAGTTCCTACAATGAGCAGTTCTTC. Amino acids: CCARDRSGSSYNEQFF.

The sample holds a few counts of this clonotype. CDR3 loop: CASSSGRSGSRETQYF. The CDR3 DNA reads as TGCGCCAGCAGCTCAGGGCGTAGCGGGAGCCGGGAGACCCAGTACTTC. V is TRBV5-1 and J is TRBJ2-5, with TRBD2 matching over 9 bases. The CDR3 totals 16 residues. CDR1 and CDR2 from the germline V gene are SGHRS and YFSETQ. V dropped 3 bases and J dropped 5; count of bases not matched to a gene: 11.

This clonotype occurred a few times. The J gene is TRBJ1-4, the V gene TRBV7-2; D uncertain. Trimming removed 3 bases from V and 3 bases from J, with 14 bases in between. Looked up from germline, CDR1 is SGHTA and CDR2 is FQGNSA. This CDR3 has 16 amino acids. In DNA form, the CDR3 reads TGTGCCAGCAGCTTTTTGGGAACTTGGGCTAATGAAAAACTGTTTTTT. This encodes CASSFLGTWANEKLFF.

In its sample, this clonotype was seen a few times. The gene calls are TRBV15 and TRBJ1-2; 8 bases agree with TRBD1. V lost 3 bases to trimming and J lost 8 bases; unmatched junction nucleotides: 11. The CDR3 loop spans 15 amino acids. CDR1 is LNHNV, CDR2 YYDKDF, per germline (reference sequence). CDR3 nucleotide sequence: TGTGCCACCAGCAGGGACAGGGTTGTGGGTCTCGGCTACACCTTC. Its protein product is CATSRDRVVGLGYTF.

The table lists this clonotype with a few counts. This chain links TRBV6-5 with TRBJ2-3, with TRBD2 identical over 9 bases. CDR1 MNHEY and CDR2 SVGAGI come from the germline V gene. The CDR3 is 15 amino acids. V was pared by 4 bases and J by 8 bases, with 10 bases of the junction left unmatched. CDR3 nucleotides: TGTGCCAGCAGTTCTCGACTAGCGGTCCTTGGTACGCAGTATTTT. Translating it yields CASSSRLAVLGTQYF.